This note documents a single TCR beta chain sequence. The sample is drawn from a study of T-cell reconstitution after alpha-beta-depleted transplantation in children. The V gene lost 0 bases and the J gene lost 4 bases, with 11 bases spanning the gap. CDR3 length equals 16 residues. CDR1 SGHDT and CDR2 YYEEEE come from the germline V gene. Preparation of the TCRbeta library was carried out with unique molecular identifiers. TCRdb reanalysed the PCR reads using MiXCR and keeps one entry per CDR3 protein. This sample has 190,000 or so distinct CDR3 sequences, with about 6.8% found just once. The chain recombines TRBV5-6 with TRBJ2-6; D uncertain. The starting material was PBMCs from the stem cell graft donor, obtained from the stem cell graft. The TCR comes from a human donor who donated a stem cell graft to a child with Wiskott-Aldrich syndrome. CDR3 sequence (DNA): TGTGCCAGCAGCTTGGCCGTGACAACCGGGGCCAACGTCCTGACTTTC. Protein sequence: CASSLAVTTGANVLTF. The variable domain in full, with the rest retrieved from reference TRBV5-6 and TRBJ2-6, is DAGVTQSPTHLIKTRGQQVTLRCSPKSGHDTVSWYQQALGQGPQFIFQYYEEEERQRGNFPDRFSGHQFPNYSSELNVNALLLGDSALYLCASSLAVTTGANVLTFGAGSRLTVL.